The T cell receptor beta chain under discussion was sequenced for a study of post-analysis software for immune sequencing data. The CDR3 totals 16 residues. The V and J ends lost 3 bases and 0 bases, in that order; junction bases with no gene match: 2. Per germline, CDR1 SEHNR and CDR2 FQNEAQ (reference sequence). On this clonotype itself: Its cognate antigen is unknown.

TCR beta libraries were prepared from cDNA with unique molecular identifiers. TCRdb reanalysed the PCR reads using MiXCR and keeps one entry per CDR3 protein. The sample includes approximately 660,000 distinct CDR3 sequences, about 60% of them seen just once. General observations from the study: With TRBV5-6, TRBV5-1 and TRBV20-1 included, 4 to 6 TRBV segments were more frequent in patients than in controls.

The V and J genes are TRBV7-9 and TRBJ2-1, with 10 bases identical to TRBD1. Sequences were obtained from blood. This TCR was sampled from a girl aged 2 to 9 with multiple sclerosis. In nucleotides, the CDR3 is TGTGCCAGCAGCTTGGGGGACAGGGGCTCCTACAATGAGCAGTTCTTC. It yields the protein CASSLGDRGSYNEQFF.